This TCR beta chain comes out of a study of CD8 T cells in ankylosing spondylitis. General study results and limits: Significant enrichment of disease-linked clones was reported in matched ankylosing spondylitis synovial fluid. Blood of patients with ankylosing spondylitis appeared to be characterized by a TCR beta motif of fewer than 10 highly homologous variants. Some motif variants had been reported before (in reactive arthritis synovial fluid and blood).

Germline V gives CDR1 MGHRA, CDR2 YSYEKL. The CDR3 contains 15 residues. Germline trimming cut 1 base from V and 2 bases from J; bases unmatched to any gene: 4. Libraries for TCR beta were made by quantitative 5'-RACE with molecular barcodes. From the 5' RACE reads, TCRdb called clonotypes with MiXCR, one entry per CDR3 protein. The table includes under 950,000 distinct CDR3 sequences, about 20% detected once. This clonotype was seen more than once but under ten times. The antigen remains undetermined. J is TRBJ2-7 and V is TRBV4-1, with 8 bases lining up with TRBD2. The sample taken for sequencing was blood, either unsorted or a sorted T cell fraction (not recorded which). The sequence came from a male donor with ankylosing spondylitis. This CDR3 is CASSQGNGGAYEQYF. The CDR3 nucleotides are TGCGCCAGCAGCCAAGGGAACGGGGGGGCCTACGAGCAGTACTTC.